Sequencing of this TCR beta chain was carried out in a study of T-cell memory formation after mild COVID-19. 5'RACE with constant-segment primers built TCRalpha and TCRbeta cDNA libraries with UMIs. TCRdb analysed the 5' RACE reads with MiXCR anew, one entry per CDR3 protein. The sample lists about 260,000 distinct CDR3 sequences, roughly 16% occurring once. Study results and limitations: CD4+ bias marked clones expanding day 15 to 37, unlike balanced contracting clones.

This clonotype was seen a few times. What it binds is not known. CDR1 is SGHTA, CDR2 FQGNSA, per germline. The CDR3 spans 15 residues. After removal of 5 bases from V and 4 bases from J, the junction contained 10 bases not matched to a gene. Material for sequencing was PBMCs or a T cell subset sorted from them (not recorded which). V gene TRBV7-2 combines with J gene TRBJ2-5; 7 bases map to TRBD1. The source is a man between 18 and 29 years old who had mild COVID-19 (a few samples of this study predate the infection). Cell type and time point are not known. The CDR3 sequence is CASSTVTDRAETQYF. In nucleotides, the CDR3 is TGTGCCAGCAGCACCGTGACAGACAGGGCAGAGACCCAGTACTTC.